A single sample gave rise to the 3 T cell receptor beta chains below, sequenced in a study of CD8 T cells in Susac syndrome (dated by TCRdb to 2018 to 2020). Library creation used the immunoSEQ multiplex PCR assay. RNA was extracted with the RNeasy kit and roughly 0.45 to 1 ug was reverse transcribed using random hexamers. The raw public data were reprocessed by TCRdb itself: fastp quality trimming at Q25, MiXCR clonotype calling, in-frame beta chains only. Under each unique CDR3 protein, matching rows form one entry showing the most common genes and DNA. This sample holds about 22,000 distinct CDR3 sequences; approximately 93% were observed only once. The ten largest clones represent 0.25% to 0.3% of the sample. The sequenced sample was CD8+ T cells from PBMCs. Every receptor here comes from a human donor in good health.

The V call is TRBV3-1, the J call TRBJ1-1; 8 bases align to TRBD1. The germline CDR1 and CDR2 sequences are LGHDT and YNNKEL (reference sequence). This CDR3 region has 15 residues. The V and J ends lost 1 base and 3 bases, in that order; junction bases with no gene match: 4. In DNA form, the CDR3 reads TGTGCCAGCAGCCAAGGGACAGGGTGGGACACTGAAGCTTTCTTT. Its translation: CASSQGTGWDTEAFF.

The chain recombines TRBV11-2 with TRBJ2-5, with D possibly being TRBD1 (5 bases). CDR1 and CDR2 (germline): SGHAT, FQNNGV. The CDR3 runs 15 residues. V lost 2 bases to trimming and J lost 11 bases, with 21 bases between them. The CDR3 DNA sequence: TGTGCCAGCAGCTTACAGCAGGGCTACAGAGAGGCGCAGTACTTC. This encodes CASSLQQGYREAQYF.

The chain has TRBV7-9 and TRBJ2-7; D is unclear. V lost 1 base to trimming and J lost 1 base, with 14 bases between them. In germline, CDR1 is SEHNR, CDR2 FQNEAQ (reference sequence). The CDR3 is made up of 16 amino acids. CDR3 protein: CASSLGPSETSYEQYF. CDR3 coding DNA: TGTGCCAGCAGCTTAGGTCCCAGCGAGACTTCCTACGAGCAGTACTTC.